The 10 T cell receptor beta chains given below trace back to one sample, sequenced in a study of blood T cell repertoires in COVID-19. Here immunoSEQ multiplex PCR was the method, and the copy in TCRdb shows in-frame clones only, minus some. The sample yields about 180,000 clones, roughly 87% seen once. The sample taken for sequencing was PBMCs or T cells enriched from blood (not recorded which). All receptors derive from a human donor with acute COVID-19. The donor label of this sample is uncertain.

J is TRBJ2-1 and V is TRBV5-1, with D possibly being TRBD1 (6 bases). The germline CDR1 and CDR2 sequences are SGHRS and YFSETQ. This CDR3 comprises 15 residues. The V end lost 0 bases, the J end lost 7 bases, and 14 bases lay between the germline ends. The CDR3 region is CASSLGAGAGNEQFF. The CDR3 nucleotides are TGCGCCAGCAGCTTGGGGGCAGGGGCAGGGAATGAGCAGTTCTTC.

This clone was seen just once. V gene TRBV4-2 combines with J gene TRBJ2-3; 7 positions agree with TRBD2. This CDR3 has 15 amino acids. Trimming cost V 0 bases and J 5 bases; bases outside gene matches: 5. Germline assignment: CDR1 LGHNA and CDR2 YNFKEQ. CDR3: CASSQDGASGDTQYF. Written as DNA, the CDR3 is TGTGCCAGCAGCCAAGATGGGGCTAGCGGAGATACGCAGTATTTT.

The genes are TRBV19 and TRBJ1-2, with D maybe TRBD1 (6 bases). V lost 2 bases and J lost 5, with 24 bases in between. The CDR3 has 18 amino acids. CDR1 is LNHDA and CDR2 is SQIVND in the germline V gene (reference sequence). DNA of the CDR3: TGTGCCAGTAGTATAATCTCCCGGTGGACAGCCCTTGAGTATGGCTACACCTTC. Protein sequence: CASSIISRWTALEYGYTF.

J is TRBJ2-2 and V is TRBV7-9, with TRBD2 identical over 8 bases. Unmatched junction bases numbered 11, after V lost 5 bases and J lost 3 bases. The CDR3 runs 17 residues. Germline values: CDR1 SEHNR, CDR2 FQNEAQ (reference sequence). The CDR3 bases are TGTGCCAGCAGCACAGCTAGGGCGGGGGGTCACACCGGGGAGCTGTTTTTT. This gives the protein CASSTARAGGHTGELFF.

This clone appeared a few times. The chain combines TRBV29-1 with TRBJ1-1, with 7 nucleotides matching TRBD1. Per the germline V gene, CDR1 is SQVTM and CDR2 is ANQGSEA. This CDR3 spans 13 amino acids. The V segment lost 7 bases and the J segment 7 bases; nucleotides outside the gene matches: 12. Here the CDR3 DNA reads TGCAGCGGTTCCGGGACAGCCGCTAGTGAAGCTTTCTTT. It is translated as CSGSGTAASEAFF.

The rearrangement uses TRBV30 and TRBJ1-1, with TRBD1 matching 7 bases. Trimming took 8 bases from V and 1 from J; bases not matched to a gene: 4. Per germline, CDR1 GTSNPN and CDR2 SVGIG (reference sequence). The CDR3 sequence is 12 residues long. The CDR3 region has the DNA TGTGCCCAGACAGGGCGGAACACTGAAGCTTTCTTT. Its protein is CAQTGRNTEAFF.

This clone was recorded only once. The V and J genes are TRBV7-9 and TRBJ1-1, with 10 bases identical to TRBD1. J gave up 0 bases and V 5 bases, and 12 bases lay outside the gene matches. In germline, CDR1 is SEHNR, CDR2 FQNEAQ (reference sequence). The CDR3 runs 18 residues. The CDR3 DNA reads TGTGCCAGCAGCCCTGGGTGGGGGACAGGGGAATTGAACACTGAAGCTTTCTTT. Residues: CASSPGWGTGELNTEAFF.

The chain uses TRBV5-1 and TRBJ1-5; a possible D gene is TRBD1 (5 bases). This CDR3 is 13 amino acids long. CDR1 is SGHRS, CDR2 YFSETQ, per germline. The V gene lost 4 bases and the J gene lost 6 bases, with 11 bases spanning the gap. The CDR3 reads CASSQDGGQPQHF. The CDR3, as DNA: TGCGCCAGCAGCCAGGACGGGGGTCAGCCCCAGCATTTT. The variable domain in full, completed from reference TRBV5-1 and TRBJ1-5, reads KAGVTQTPRYLIKTRGQQVTLSCSPISGHRSVSWYQQTPGQGLQFLFEYFSETQRNKGNFPGRFSGRQFSNSRSEMNVSTLELGDSALYLCASSQDGGQPQHFGDGTRLSIL.

For this clone: A junction end diverges from the germline sequence, so it may reflect a read error. This sequence joins TRBV5-1 and TRBJ2-1; D ambiguous. The germline gives CDR1 SGHRS, CDR2 YFSETQ. The CDR3 is made up of 14 amino acids. The CDR3 sequence: CASSLGGSHNEQFF. For the CDR3, the DNA is TGCGCCAGCAGCTTGGGTGGCTCCCACAATGAGCAGTTCTTC.

CDR3 coding DNA: TGTGCCAGCAGCCCCCGACAGGGAGGCACTGAAGCTTTCTTT. The encoded protein is CASSPRQGGTEAFF. The chain combines TRBV7-2 with TRBJ1-1; 7 bases agree with TRBD1. V was clipped by 5 bases and J by 4 bases; unmatched bases: 7. The CDR3 extends over 14 amino acids. Per germline, CDR1 SGHTA and CDR2 FQGNSA.